Listed below are T cell receptor beta chains from one sample, sequenced in a study of blood T cell repertoires in COVID-19. The protocol was immunoSEQ multiplex PCR, while the TCRdb copy is restricted to in-frame clones and leaves out a portion. The sample lists roughly 15,000 clones, around 85% seen once, with about 30% in the top ten. The material sequenced was peripheral blood. The receptors derive from a man aged 65-85 years in a cohort sampled during active COVID-19. Both conserved end residues are part of each CDR3. D genes are given only for firm matches. Size tells how often a clone was seen (once, few, many) or the class of an expanded clone, and some rows leave it out.

size,J,D,V,length,CDR3,DNA
-,TRBJ1-4,-,TRBV7-9,14,CASSFAPGGEKLFF,TGTGCCAGCAGCTTTGCACCCGGGGGGGAAAAACTGTTTTTT
-,TRBJ1-4,-,TRBV2,15,CASSLGLGVGEKLFF,TGTGCCAGCAGCTTGGGACTCGGGGTAGGGGAAAAACTGTTTTTT
-,TRBJ2-5,TRBD1,TRBV3-1/TRBV3-2,14,CASSQGTGGETQYF,TGTGCCAGCAGCCAAGGGACAGGGGGAGAGACCCAGTACTTC
-,TRBJ1-5,-,TRBV9,15,CASSTGGGREAVQHF,TGTGCCAGCAGCACCGGAGGGGGGCGGGAGGCGGTCCAGCATTTT
-,TRBJ2-7,TRBD1,TRBV4-3,16,CASSPSATGEVYEQYF,TGCGCCAGCAGCCCCAGCGCGACAGGGGAGGTTTACGAGCAGTACTTC
-,TRBJ1-1,-,TRBV5-6,16,CASSLTPGNMNTEAFF,TGTGCCAGCAGCTTAACTCCGGGAAACATGAACACTGAAGCTTTCTTT
-,TRBJ2-3,-,TRBV10-3,15,CAISEGAGATDTQYF,TGTGCCATCAGTGAGGGAGCGGGTGCCACAGATACGCAGTATTTT
-,TRBJ1-5,-,TRBV6-6,17,CASSPLGTAGGGQPQHF,TGTGCCAGCAGTCCCCTCGGGACCGCCGGGGGTGGTCAGCCCCAGCATTTT
-,TRBJ1-1,TRBD1,TRBV29-1,13,CSALQGARTEAFF,TGCAGCGCCCTACAGGGGGCGCGTACTGAAGCTTTCTTT
-,TRBJ2-7,-,TRBV4-1,13,CASSRGNPYEQYF,TGCGCCAGCAGCCGCGGAAACCCCTACGAGCAGTACTTC
-,TRBJ2-1,TRBD2,TRBV3-1/TRBV3-2,16,CASSWTSGRPYNEQFF,TGTGCCAGCAGCTGGACTAGCGGGAGGCCCTACAATGAGCAGTTCTTC
-,TRBJ2-1,TRBD1,TRBV7-3,15,CASSLTGTANNEQFF,TGTGCCAGCAGCTTAACCGGGACAGCTAACAATGAGCAGTTCTTC
-,TRBJ1-3,TRBD1,TRBV2,17,CASSAPGQAFSGNTIYF,TGTGCCAGCAGTGCGCCCGGACAGGCCTTCTCTGGAAACACCATATATTTT
-,TRBJ1-5,TRBD1,TRBV15,18,CATSRDRPGTVGRVAQHF,TGTGCCACCAGCAGAGATCGTCCCGGGACAGTGGGGCGGGTAGCCCAGCATTTT
-,TRBJ1-1,-,TRBV9,14,CASSNGREGTEAFF,TGTGCCAGCAGCAACGGACGGGAGGGGACTGAAGCTTTCTTT
few,TRBJ2-3,-,TRBV9,15,CASSVDGGGADTQYF,TGTGCCAGCAGCGTAGACGGAGGGGGCGCAGATACGCAGTATTTT
-,TRBJ1-6,TRBD1,TRBV19,14,CASSPGQENSPLHF,TGTGCCAGTAGTCCGGGACAGGAGAATTCACCCCTCCACTTT
-,TRBJ2-6,-,TRBV5-1,17,CASSFLARVPGANVLTF,TGCGCCAGCAGCTTCCTGGCCAGGGTGCCCGGGGCCAACGTCCTGACTTTC
-,TRBJ1-1,-,TRBV29-1,13,CSVEGEMNTEAFF,TGCAGCGTTGAGGGAGAAATGAACACTGAAGCTTTCTTT
once,TRBJ2-3,-,TRBV30,15,CAWSLGGLSTDTQYF,TGTGCCTGGAGTCTCGGGGGTTTGAGCACAGATACGCAGTATTTT
-,TRBJ2-3,TRBD2,TRBV5-1,17,CASSRDTSGTTGDTQYF,TGCGCCAGCAGCAGGGATACTAGCGGAACGACAGGAGATACGCAGTATTTT
-,TRBJ2-3,TRBD2,TRBV28,16,CASSSPVAGSTDTQYF,TGTGCCAGCAGTTCCCCGGTAGCGGGGAGCACAGATACGCAGTATTTT
-,TRBJ2-7,TRBD2,TRBV27,17,CASSPGMGGTRADEQYF,TGTGCCAGCAGTCCGGGGATGGGGGGGACTCGAGCTGACGAGCAGTACTTC
-,TRBJ2-5,-,TRBV11-2,16,CASSLGERSRVETQYF,TGTGCCAGCAGCTTAGGGGAGCGGAGCCGGGTAGAGACCCAGTACTTC
once,TRBJ2-1,-,TRBV10-3,14,CAIIFSLLYNEQFF,TGTGCCATCATTTTCTCTCTACTATACAATGAGCAGTTCTTC
-,TRBJ2-6,-,TRBV6-1,19,CASSEFSGQSFIGANVLTF,TGTGCCAGCAGTGAATTCTCTGGACAGTCTTTTATAGGGGCCAACGTCCTGACTTTC
-,TRBJ2-3,-,TRBV14,16,CASSQEGARVSDTQYF,TGTGCCAGCAGCCAAGAAGGGGCCAGGGTGTCAGATACGCAGTATTTT
-,TRBJ2-3,TRBD2,TRBV28,15,CGSSGRGDPSRAQYF,TGTGGCTCTAGCGGGAGAGGGGATCCGTCCCGTGCGCAGTATTTT